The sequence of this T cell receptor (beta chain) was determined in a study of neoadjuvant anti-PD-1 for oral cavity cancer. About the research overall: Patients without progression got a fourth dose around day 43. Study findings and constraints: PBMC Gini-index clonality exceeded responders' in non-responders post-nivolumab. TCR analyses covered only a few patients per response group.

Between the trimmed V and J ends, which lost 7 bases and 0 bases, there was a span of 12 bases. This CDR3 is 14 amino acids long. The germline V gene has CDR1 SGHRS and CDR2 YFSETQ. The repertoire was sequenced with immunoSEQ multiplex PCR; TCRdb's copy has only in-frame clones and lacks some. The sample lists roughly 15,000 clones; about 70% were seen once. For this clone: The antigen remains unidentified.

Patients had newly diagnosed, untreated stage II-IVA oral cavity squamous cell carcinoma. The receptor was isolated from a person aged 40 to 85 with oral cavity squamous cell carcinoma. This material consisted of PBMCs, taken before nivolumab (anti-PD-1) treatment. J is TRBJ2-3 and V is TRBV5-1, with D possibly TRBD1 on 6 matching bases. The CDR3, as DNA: TGCGCCAGCCTCCTGGACAGCAGCACAGATACGCAGTATTTT. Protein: CASLLDSSTDTQYF.